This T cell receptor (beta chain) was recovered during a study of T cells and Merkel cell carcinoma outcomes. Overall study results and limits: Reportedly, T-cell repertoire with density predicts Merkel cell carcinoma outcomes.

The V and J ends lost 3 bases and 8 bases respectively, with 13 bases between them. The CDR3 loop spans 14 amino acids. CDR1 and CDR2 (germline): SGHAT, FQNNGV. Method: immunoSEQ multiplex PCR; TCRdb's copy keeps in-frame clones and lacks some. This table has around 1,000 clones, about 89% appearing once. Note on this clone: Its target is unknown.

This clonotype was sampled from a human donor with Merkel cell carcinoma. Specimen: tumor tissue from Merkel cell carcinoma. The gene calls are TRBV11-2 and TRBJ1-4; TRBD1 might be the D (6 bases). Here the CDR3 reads CASSFPAQGEKLFF. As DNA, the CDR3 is TGTGCCAGCAGCTTCCCCGCACAGGGAGAAAAACTGTTTTTT.